These T cell receptor beta chains were read from a single sample in a study of blood T cells in healthy people across ages. In TCRdb, the 5' RACE reads were re-called with MiXCR into one record per CDR3 protein. The sample gives 700,000 or so distinct CDR3 sequences, approximately 40% of which show up once; 30% is in the top ten. The specimen sequenced was blood. All receptors come from an older man in good health. The CDR3 runs from the conserved cysteine through the conserved F or W. D genes are given only for firm matches. Some rows have no size entry. The others give once, few or many, or a class for an expanded clone.

TRBV4-3,-,-,TRBJ2-7,CASSQTPGLSYEQYF,TGCGCCAGCAGCCAAACCCCGGGCCTGTCCTACGAGCAGTACTTC
TRBV7-9,TRBD2,-,TRBJ2-1,CASSFPILAGEQFF,TGTGCCAGCAGCTTCCCCATACTAGCGGGGGAGCAGTTCTTC
TRBV7-9,-,few,TRBJ1-1,CASSQGGLTEAFF,TGTGCCAGCAGCCAGGGAGGGTTGACTGAAGCTTTCTTT
TRBV6-6,TRBD2,-,TRBJ2-7,CASSPTSGGYYNEQYF,TGTGCCAGCAGTCCTACTAGCGGGGGTTACTACAATGAGCAGTACTTC
TRBV20-1,-,few,TRBJ2-7,CSGSGSRYEQYF,TGCAGTGGTTCGGGCAGCCGTTACGAGCAGTACTTC
TRBV5-1,-,-,TRBJ2-3,CASRSQGSSDTQYF,TGCGCCAGCCGATCGCAGGGCTCTTCAGATACGCAGTATTTT
TRBV11-2,-,once,TRBJ1-5,CASSLGSSSRPNQPQHF,TGTGCCAGCAGCTTAGGGTCCTCGAGTCGCCCCAATCAGCCCCAGCATTTT
TRBV28,-,few,TRBJ2-7,CASSFLGEVGYEQYF,TGTGCCAGCAGTTTCTTGGGGGAGGTGGGCTACGAGCAGTACTTC
TRBV10-2,TRBD1,few,TRBJ2-1,CASSLTGGLGDNEQFF,TGCGCCAGCAGTTTGACAGGGGGGCTGGGGGACAATGAGCAGTTCTTC
TRBV6-2/TRBV6-3,TRBD1,few,TRBJ1-5,CASRARTGWGYNQPQHF,TGTGCCAGCAGGGCAAGGACAGGGTGGGGATACAATCAGCCCCAGCATTTT
TRBV12-3/TRBV12-4,-,few,TRBJ1-4,CASSFMGVTNEKLFF,TGTGCCAGCAGTTTTATGGGGGTGACTAATGAAAAACTGTTTTTT
TRBV18,TRBD1,-,TRBJ2-7,CASSPRDRGFYEQYF,TGTGCCAGCTCACCGCGGGACAGGGGCTTCTACGAGCAGTACTTC
TRBV5-1,-,few,TRBJ2-5,CASSLGLGPETQYF,TGCGCCAGCAGCTTGGGGTTGGGGCCCGAGACCCAGTACTTC
TRBV6-2/TRBV6-3,TRBD1,-,TRBJ2-7,CASAGTDSYEQYF,TGTGCCAGTGCCGGGACAGACTCCTACGAGCAGTACTTC
TRBV11-2,-,-,TRBJ2-3,CASSPPAARATQYF,TGTGCCAGCAGCCCCCCGGCTGCTCGAGCTACGCAGTATTTT
TRBV4-3,-,many,TRBJ2-5,CASSQRGGWRLRQLDKETQYF,TGCGCCAGCAGCCAAAGAGGGGGGTGGAGATTGAGGCAACTCGATAAAGAGACCCAGTACTTC
TRBV20-1,TRBD1,-,TRBJ1-4,CSARRGQGNEKLFF,TGCAGTGCTAGGAGGGGACAGGGCAATGAAAAACTGTTTTTT
TRBV7-9,-,-,TRBJ1-1,CASSLGDRNSEAFF,TGTGCCAGCAGCTTGGGAGACAGAAATTCTGAAGCTTTCTTT
TRBV6-1,-,-,TRBJ2-7,CASSEKQVTGEQYF,TGTGCCAGCAGTGAAAAACAGGTTACGGGTGAGCAGTACTTC
TRBV6-5,TRBD1,-,TRBJ1-5,CASSLTGVGQPQHF,TGTGCCAGCAGTTTAACAGGGGTTGGTCAGCCCCAGCATTTT
TRBV3-1,TRBD2,-,TRBJ2-3,CASSHWSGGVRTDTQYF,TGTGCCAGCAGCCATTGGAGCGGGGGTGTGAGGACAGATACGCAGTATTTT
TRBV2,-,-,TRBJ2-1,CASSGWHSSDEQFF,TGTGCCAGCAGTGGGTGGCACTCCTCGGATGAGCAGTTCTTC
TRBV11-2,-,-,TRBJ2-5,CASSPRGLREETQYF,TGTGCCAGCAGCCCTAGGGGCCTTAGGGAAGAGACCCAGTACTTC
TRBV20-1,TRBD2,few,TRBJ2-3,CSATLGLAGGGSDTQYF,TGCAGTGCCACCCTGGGGCTAGCGGGGGGCGGGTCAGATACGCAGTATTTT
TRBV6-5,-,-,TRBJ2-2,CASSYSSSGHLNTGELFF,TGTGCCAGCAGTTACTCGAGTTCGGGACATCTGAACACCGGGGAGCTGTTTTTT
TRBV29-1,TRBD2,many,TRBJ2-1,CSAERLAGSGNEQFF,TGCAGCGCCGAGAGGCTAGCGGGTTCCGGGAATGAGCAGTTCTTC
TRBV7-2,-,few,TRBJ2-1,CASSSLWGNEQFF,TGTGCCAGCAGCTCTCTGTGGGGCAATGAGCAGTTCTTC
TRBV11-2,-,many,TRBJ2-7,CASSFAGPEGGYEQYF,TGTGCCAGCAGCTTTGCCGGGCCGGAGGGGGGGTACGAGCAGTACTTC
TRBV4-1,-,-,TRBJ1-1,CASSQENQLNTEAFF,TGCGCCAGCAGCCAAGAAAACCAGCTGAACACTGAAGCTTTCTTT
TRBV24-1,TRBD2,-,TRBJ2-1,CATSDIGTSGNNEQFF,TGTGCCACCAGTGATATAGGGACTAGCGGAAACAATGAGCAGTTCTTC
TRBV6-6,-,-,TRBJ1-2,CASNWDGNNYGYTF,TGTGCCAGCAACTGGGACGGAAATAACTATGGCTACACCTTC
TRBV29-1,TRBD1,-,TRBJ2-3,CSAWTGGGTDAQYF,TGCAGCGCCTGGACAGGGGGAGGCACGGATGCGCAGTATTTT
TRBV20-1,TRBD2,-,TRBJ2-3,CSARDARLAASTDTQYF,TGCAGTGCTAGAGATGCCCGACTAGCGGCTAGCACAGATACGCAGTATTTT
TRBV13,-,many,TRBJ2-7,CASSLVLGHEQYF,TGTGCCAGCAGCTTAGTACTAGGACACGAGCAGTACTTC
TRBV4-2,TRBD2,-,TRBJ2-7,CASSQGRRAGVGYEQYF,TGTGCCAGCAGCCAAGGCCGCCGGGCGGGAGTAGGCTACGAGCAGTACTTC
TRBV5-1,-,few,TRBJ2-6,CASSPWTFSGANVLTF,TGCGCCAGCAGCCCGTGGACCTTCTCTGGGGCCAACGTCCTGACTTTC
TRBV20-1,-,-,TRBJ2-7,CSVSVNSYEQYF,TGCAGTGTTAGCGTCAATTCCTACGAGCAGTACTTC
TRBV20-1,TRBD2,-,TRBJ2-1,CSARDKFRLASSNEQFF,TGCAGTGCTAGAGACAAATTCCGACTAGCAAGCTCCAATGAGCAGTTCTTC
TRBV6-2/TRBV6-3,-,many,TRBJ2-7,CATKPGVREQYF,TGTGCTACTAAACCAGGGGTCCGAGAGCAGTACTTC
TRBV3-1,TRBD2,few,TRBJ2-5,CASSQDRRRWLAGGDQETQYF,TGTGCCAGCAGCCAAGATCGTCGGAGGTGGCTAGCGGGGGGGGATCAAGAGACCCAGTACTTC
TRBV7-3,-,few,TRBJ2-1,CASSLVETNYNEQFF,TGTGCCAGCAGCTTAGTAGAAACTAACTACAATGAGCAGTTCTTC
TRBV3-1,-,-,TRBJ2-6,CASSQDRVSGANVLTF,TGTGCCAGCAGCCAAGATCGGGTCTCTGGGGCCAACGTCCTGACTTTC
TRBV20-1,-,-,TRBJ2-3,CSARDQLSDTQYF,TGCAGTGCTAGAGACCAACTCTCCGATACGCAGTATTTT
TRBV6-6,-,-,TRBJ2-5,CASSYSARQQETQYF,TGTGCCAGCAGTTACTCAGCACGGCAACAAGAGACCCAGTACTTC
TRBV29-1,-,-,TRBJ2-7,CSVKTGISDEQYF,TGCAGCGTCAAGACAGGAATCTCCGACGAGCAGTACTTC
TRBV11-1,TRBD1,few,TRBJ2-1,CASGGGQGWDEQFF,TGTGCCAGCGGAGGCGGACAGGGTTGGGATGAGCAGTTCTTC
TRBV20-1,TRBD1,-,TRBJ1-5,CSARRDSSNQPQHF,TGCAGTGCTAGAAGGGACAGTAGCAATCAGCCCCAGCATTTT
TRBV4-3,TRBD1,few,TRBJ2-5,CASSLGTGTETQYF,TGCGCCAGCAGCCTGGGGACAGGGACAGAGACCCAGTACTTC
TRBV6-5,TRBD1,-,TRBJ1-2,CASISPRTGYGYTF,TGTGCCAGCATCTCTCCTAGGACAGGCTATGGCTACACCTTC
TRBV7-2,-,-,TRBJ2-7,CASSSGSPYEQYF,TGTGCCAGCAGCTCAGGCTCCCCCTACGAGCAGTACTTC
TRBV6-5,-,-,TRBJ2-7,CASKPGRGSYEQYF,TGTGCCAGCAAACCGGGACGAGGCTCCTACGAGCAGTACTTC